This T cell receptor (beta chain) is drawn from a study of cytomegalovirus exposure and HLA in healthy donors. PCR amplification relied on 60 Vbeta primers (plus 13 Jbeta primers). The assay was immunoSEQ multiplex PCR, and TCRdb's table has in-frame clones only and misses some. This sample has roughly 200,000 clones; around 76% occur once, and the top ten carry 0.55% to 0.75%. The V and J ends lost 3 bases and 12 bases respectively, with 23 bases between them. Germline CDR1 reads MNHEY; CDR2 reads SMNVEV (reference sequence). CDR3 length equals 15 residues. Note on this clone: Its antigen is undetermined.

Findings of the study overall: Later analysis identified a missense DCLRE1C variant that was linked to TCR beta V- and J-gene trimming.

This TCR came from a man younger than 35 in good health and CMV-seronegative. The specimen was PBMCs. The rearrangement links TRBV27 to TRBJ1-1, with a possible D match to TRBD1 (6 bases). Here the CDR3 reads CASSLGDGDTRTTFF. CDR3 bases: TGTGCCAGCAGTTTGGGGGACGGGGACACCCGGACAACTTTCTTT.